Below are 29 T cell receptor beta chains sequenced from a single sample in a study of blood T cells in healthy people across ages (dated by TCRdb to between 2015 and 2017). Preparation of the library involved 5' RACE. Sequenced using an Illumina HiSeq 2500. The second PCR ran for about 7 to 11 cycles and used a J-beta primer mix along with a sample-barcoded 5' primer. The public reads were reanalyzed by TCRdb: fastp trimming at Q25, MiXCR alignment, in-frame beta chains only. Identical CDR3 proteins give one entry, which carries the most common genes and DNA. For this sample the table gives around 1,500,000 distinct CDR3 sequences, of which about 28% were detected only once. The biggest ten clones account for approximately 7.7% of the sample. The specimen sequenced was blood. These receptors were obtained from a woman in her thirties in good health.

Details on this clonotype: A much more abundant neighbour one base away suggests this may be a read error. The chain joins TRBV5-6 to TRBJ2-6, with D maybe TRBD1 (5 bases). CDR1 SGHDT and CDR2 YYEEEE come from the germline V gene. The CDR3 totals 15 residues. The CDR3 DNA is TGTGCCAGCAGCTTCAGGATCTCTGGGGCCAACGTCCGGACTTTC. Its translation is CASSFRISGANVRTF.

This clonotype was counted a few times. This rearrangement joins TRBV2 to TRBJ1-2, with no clear D. Trimming stripped 5 bases from V and 4 bases from J, with 14 bases between. CDR1 and CDR2 (germline): SNHLY, FYNNEI. The CDR3 is 14 amino acids. The CDR3 spells CASSLSPNSYGYTF. CDR3 coding DNA: TGTGCCAGCAGTCTCTCCCCTAACAGCTATGGCTACACCTTC. Looking up the rest from reference TRBV2 and TRBJ1-2 gives the full variable domain: EPEVTQTPSHQVTQMGQEVILRCVPISNHLYFYWYRQILGQKVEFLVSFYNNEISEKSEIFDDQFSVERPDGSNFTLKIRSTKLEDSAMYFCASSLSPNSYGYTFGSGTRLTVV.

Note on this clonotype: A much larger clone lies one base from this, so it may be a read error. The chain combines TRBV5-6 with TRBJ2-7; 7 bases line up with TRBD1. The length of the CDR3 is 14 residues. The J segment lost 5 bases and the V segment lost 4 bases, leaving 9 bases of the junction unmatched. Germline CDR1 is SGHDT and CDR2 is YYEEEE. In DNA form, the CDR3 reads TGTGCCAGCAGCCCCGTCAACAGGGGTCACGAGCAGTACTTC. This gives the protein CASSPVNRGHEQYF.

This clonotype was counted only a few times. This rearrangement joins TRBV7-2 to TRBJ2-3, with D perhaps given as TRBD1 or TRBD2 (6 bases each). V lost 2 bases to trimming and J lost 2 bases, with 11 bases between them. The CDR3 is made up of 15 amino acids. Germline values: CDR1 SGHTA, CDR2 FQGNSA. The CDR3 sequence: CASSLLGGPTDTQYF. The CDR3, as DNA: TGTGCCAGCAGCTTATTGGGGGGCCCCACAGATACGCAGTATTTT.

The chain couples TRBV5-8 to TRBJ2-7; tentatively, D is TRBD1 (5 bases). V was cut by 3 bases and J by 3 bases, with 13 bases left in between. Per germline, CDR1 SGHTS and CDR2 YDEGEE. The CDR3 is 14 amino acids. In DNA, the CDR3 is TGTGCCAGCAGCTGGATAGGGGTTGGCTACGAGCAGTACTTC. Protein sequence: CASSWIGVGYEQYF.

Remarks on this clonotype: The junction shows a germline mismatch at one end, possibly a read error. CDR3 in amino acids: CAGSLSVNEQFF. The CDR3, as DNA: TGTGCCGGCAGTTTATCTGTTAATGAGCAGTTCTTC. The chain is built from TRBV27 and TRBJ2-1; unclear D gene. The CDR3 sequence is 12 residues long. From germline, CDR1 is MNHEY and CDR2 SMNVEV (reference sequence).

This clonotype was seen a handful of times. The rearrangement links TRBV28 to TRBJ2-5; D is perhaps TRBD1 (5 bases). The V gene lost 3 bases and the J gene lost 2 bases, with 22 bases spanning the gap. The CDR3 loop spans 18 amino acids. Looked up from germline, CDR1 is MDHEN and CDR2 is SYDVKM. The CDR3, as DNA: TGTGCCAGCAGTTTTGAATGGGTAGGACAAGAGCTTCAAGAGACCCAGTACTTC. Translating it yields CASSFEWVGQELQETQYF. The whole variable domain, remainder taken from reference TRBV28 and TRBJ2-5, is DVKVTQSSRYLVKRTGEKVFLECVQDMDHENMFWYRQDPGLGLRLIYFSYDVKMKEKGDIPEGYSVSREKKERFSLILESASTNQTSMYLCASSFEWVGQELQETQYFGPGTRLLVL.

This clonotype was detected a few times. The chain uses TRBV6-1 and TRBJ1-5, with TRBD1 matching over 8 bases. The CDR3 is 15 residues long. Germline CDR1 is MNHNS and CDR2 is SASEGT. The V segment lost 1 base and the J segment 6 bases; nucleotides outside the gene matches: 5. The CDR3 DNA reads as TGTGCCAGCAGTGAAGGCAGGGGGCCTGGTCAGCCCCAGCATTTT. Translated, it gives CASSEGRGPGQPQHF.

Concerning this clonotype: This clone may be a read error of a much larger clone one base away. The J gene is TRBJ2-5, the V gene TRBV15, with D uncertain. CDR1 is LNHNV, CDR2 YYDKDF, per germline (reference sequence). The CDR3 extends over 13 amino acids. The CDR3 nucleotides are TGTGCCGCCAGCAGAGGCAACTGGGAGACCCAGTACTTC. Its protein is CAASRGNWETQYF.

This clonotype was counted a few times. The V call is TRBV7-6, the J call TRBJ1-1; no definite D call. V shed 5 bases and J shed 6 bases, with 13 bases lying between them. Looked up from germline, CDR1 is SGHVS and CDR2 is FNYEAQ. The CDR3 is 13 amino acids. The CDR3 sequence is CASSPQMGSEAFF. The CDR3 nucleotides read TGTGCCAGCAGCCCCCAAATGGGTTCTGAAGCTTTCTTT.

J is TRBJ1-1 and V is TRBV28; 7 bases map to TRBD1. This CDR3 is built from 14 residues. The V gene end was trimmed by 7 bases and the J gene end by 3 bases; junction bases not matched to a gene: 8. Looked up from germline, CDR1 is MDHEN and CDR2 is SYDVKM. CDR3 DNA: TGTGCCAGCATCCAAACGGGACAGTACACTGAAGCTTTCTTT. Its protein is CASIQTGQYTEAFF.

Remarks on this clonotype: This may arise from a read error, as a much more abundant clone is one base away. CDR3 residues: CASSLTGTVEQYF. As DNA, the CDR3 is TGCGCCAGCAGCTTGACAGGGACCGTCGAGCAGTACTTC. The chain recombines TRBV5-1 with TRBJ2-5; maybe TRBD1 (6 bases). The DNA end favors TRBJ2-7, so the J call may be wrong. The length of the CDR3 is 13 residues. Germline loops: CDR1 SGHRS, CDR2 YFSETQ.

This clonotype has just a few counts. The chain is built from TRBV7-2 and TRBJ2-1, with D perhaps TRBD1 (5 bases). Trimming left V 1 base short and J 7 bases short, with 11 bases between. CDR3 length equals 14 residues. CDR1 and CDR2 (germline): SGHTA, FQGNSA. The DNA for the CDR3 is TGTGCCAGCAGCTTAGGTCAGGGAAAGAATGAGCAGTTCTTC. Translated, it gives CASSLGQGKNEQFF.

This clonotype was detected a few times. A much larger clone differs from this one at a single base, so this may be a read error. The chain couples TRBV29-1 to TRBJ2-4, with no clear D. Germline V gene data show CDR1 as SQVTM and CDR2 as ANQGSEA. The length of the CDR3 is 11 residues. V lost 1 base and J lost 13, with 11 bases in between. CDR3 loop: CSVEVKFEQYF. In nucleotides, the CDR3 is TGCAGCGTTGAAGTTAAGTTTGAGCAGTACTTC.

The chain carries TRBV5-1 and TRBJ1-2; D call uncertain. Trimming cost V 4 bases and J 6 bases, with 10 bases left between them. Germline assignment: CDR1 SGHRS and CDR2 YFSETQ. CDR3 size: 12 residues. DNA of the CDR3: TGCGCCAGCAGCGTAAGCCAGGATGGCTACACCTTC. Amino acid sequence: CASSVSQDGYTF.

The chain recombines TRBV5-1 with TRBJ2-7; 10 nucleotides agree with TRBD2. Germline V CDR1 and CDR2: SGHRS, YFSETQ. The CDR3 has 17 amino acids. The J segment lost 3 bases and the V segment lost 2 bases, leaving 11 bases of the junction unmatched. CDR3 in DNA: TGCGCCAGCAGCTTCTCCAGCGGGGGGGATCGGAGCTACGAGCAGTACTTC. It specifies CASSFSSGGDRSYEQYF. Using reference TRBV5-1 and TRBJ2-7 for the parts outside the CDR3, the full variable domain is KAGVTQTPRYLIKTRGQQVTLSCSPISGHRSVSWYQQTPGQGLQFLFEYFSETQRNKGNFPGRFSGRQFSNSRSEMNVSTLELGDSALYLCASSFSSGGDRSYEQYFGPGTRLTVT.

Only one count was recorded for this clonotype. The chain is built from TRBV19 and TRBJ2-5, with TRBD2 identical over 7 bases. The J call may be incorrect, as the DNA end agrees better with TRBJ2-7. CDR1 is LNHDA, CDR2 SQIVND, per germline (reference sequence). This CDR3 has 15 residues. CDR3 in amino acids: CASSIVGGRGHEQYF. Written as DNA, the CDR3 is TGTGCCAGTAGTATAGTAGGCGGGAGAGGCCACGAGCAGTACTTC.

In this sample, this clonotype turned up a few times. The genes are TRBV24-1 and TRBJ2-1; D not resolved. From germline, CDR1 is KGHDR and CDR2 SFDVKD. V lost 9 bases and J lost 4, with 12 bases in between. The length of the CDR3 is 13 residues. CDR3 loop: CATSTPSYNEQFF. CDR3 coding DNA: TGTGCCACCTCTACCCCTTCTTACAATGAGCAGTTCTTC.

The V gene is TRBV9, the J gene TRBJ1-1, with a weak D call TRBD1 (5 bases). The CDR3 length is 16 residues. Trimming left V 4 bases short and J 1 base short, with 17 bases between. CDR1 SGDLS and CDR2 YYNGEE come from the germline V gene. The CDR3 is CASSSRAGRGNTEAFF. CDR3 DNA: TGTGCCAGCAGCTCTAGGGCAGGGCGAGGGAACACTGAAGCTTTCTTT.

This clonotype was counted between two and nine times. This chain uses TRBV10-2 with TRBJ1-1, with D possibly being TRBD1 (5 bases). The ends were cut back, 7 bases at V and 6 bases at J, with 15 bases in the middle. The germline V gene has CDR1 WSHSY and CDR2 SAAADI. This CDR3 contains 13 residues. The CDR3 sequence: CASTARGGAEAFF. CDR3 nucleotide sequence: TGCGCCAGCACAGCTAGGGGAGGAGCTGAAGCTTTCTTT.

This clonotype was seen a handful of times. The chain joins TRBV7-2 to TRBJ2-1; D is unresolved. With 5 bases removed from V and 7 bases from J, the gap between germline ends came to 12 bases. This CDR3 region has 13 residues. Germline V gives CDR1 SGHTA, CDR2 FQGNSA. This CDR3 is CASSPRRWNEQFF. The CDR3, as DNA: TGTGCCAGCAGCCCGCGGCGGTGGAATGAGCAGTTCTTC.

This clonotype has just a few counts. J is TRBJ2-1 and V is TRBV12-3 or TRBV12-4; D unclear. The V end lost 3 bases, the J end lost 2 bases, and 8 bases lay between the germline ends. The CDR3 spans 14 residues. The CDR3 DNA reads as TGTGCCAGCAGTTTCCTTGGGGCCTACAATGAGCAGTTCTTC. Residues: CASSFLGAYNEQFF.

The rearrangement joins TRBV30 to TRBJ2-3; 8 bases line up with TRBD2. CDR1 is GTSNPN, CDR2 SVGIG, per germline (reference sequence). This CDR3 spans 14 amino acids. V dropped 7 bases and J dropped 5; count of bases not matched to a gene: 11. The CDR3 region has the DNA TGTGCCTCTGAAGGGGCGGGGGGCATAGATACGCAGTATTTT. Its protein is CASEGAGGIDTQYF.

This clonotype has at least ten counts. This chain connects TRBV2 to TRBJ2-1; 8 bases are a match to TRBD1. The V and J ends lost 5 bases and 8 bases, in that order; junction bases with no gene match: 2. Germline-derived CDR1 and CDR2 are SNHLY and FYNNEI. This CDR3 has 12 amino acids. Written as DNA, the CDR3 is TGTGCCAGCAGTAAGACAGGGGATGAGCAGTTCTTC. This sequence encodes CASSKTGDEQFF. The variable domain in full, with the rest retrieved from reference TRBV2 and TRBJ2-1, is EPEVTQTPSHQVTQMGQEVILRCVPISNHLYFYWYRQILGQKVEFLVSFYNNEISEKSEIFDDQFSVERPDGSNFTLKIRSTKLEDSAMYFCASSKTGDEQFFGPGTRLTVL.

CDR3 sequence: CSASVGASYNEQYF. The CDR3 region has the DNA TGCAGTGCTAGTGTCGGAGCCTCCTACAATGAGCAGTACTTC. The chain links TRBV20-1 to TRBJ2-1; unclear D gene. The end of the DNA is better explained by TRBJ2-7, so the J call may be wrong. CDR1 is DFQATT, CDR2 SNEGSKA, per germline (reference sequence). CDR3 length: 14 amino acids.

In its sample, this clonotype was seen a few times. This chain links TRBV24-1 with TRBJ1-2; D call uncertain. Germline V gene lookup returns CDR1 KGHDR and CDR2 SFDVKD. CDR3 length: 13 residues. Trimming took 4 bases from V and 7 from J, leaving 12 bases between them. In nucleotides, the CDR3 is TGTGCCACCAGTGACACGGACTGGGGTGGCTACACCTTC. It is translated as CATSDTDWGGYTF.

This clonotype was seen a handful of times. The chain combines TRBV5-1 with TRBJ2-1; unclear D gene. Trimming left V 3 bases short and J 0 bases short, with 13 bases between. Germline loops: CDR1 SGHRS, CDR2 YFSETQ. The CDR3 consists of 16 residues. The CDR3 nucleotides are TGCGCCAGCAGCTCTCGAGGCCTCCGCTCCTACAATGAGCAGTTCTTC. It codes for CASSSRGLRSYNEQFF.

This clonotype was seen only a few times. This rearrangement joins TRBV5-6 to TRBJ2-7; D unresolved. V gave up 3 bases and J gave up 4 bases, with 20 bases separating them. This CDR3 has 16 residues. CDR1 is SGHDT and CDR2 is YYEEEE in the germline V gene. CDR3 sequence (DNA): TGTGCCAGCAGCTATCGGACGCTTCGCCTCATTTACGAGCAGTACTTC. This translates into CASSYRTLRLIYEQYF.

With respect to this clonotype: This sequence may be a read error, since a much larger clone differs from it by one base. The gene calls are TRBV4-1 and TRBJ2-7; D ambiguous. Trimming cost V 4 bases and J 4 bases, with 20 bases left between them. The CDR3 is 16 residues long. Germline lookup yields CDR1 MGHRA and CDR2 YSYEKL. The CDR3 DNA follows: TGCGCCAGCAGCCGAGATCACACCCTGGGCTCTTACGAGCAGTACTTC. Protein sequence: CASSRDHTLGSYEQYF.